These 2 T cell receptor beta chains were sequenced from one sample in a study of T cells after somatic rescue of genetic block. Repertoires were generated with immunoSEQ multiplex PCR, while TCRdb's copy carries only in-frame clones and drops some. This table holds about 52,000 clones, around 96% found once. Sequenced input: peripheral blood mononuclear cells (PBMCs). The receptor source for this set is a child under three years old.

The chain joins TRBV7-9 to TRBJ2-1, with D perhaps being TRBD1 or TRBD2 (6 bases each). Trimming removed 4 bases from V and 10 bases from J, with 11 bases in between. Per the germline V gene, CDR1 is SEHNR and CDR2 is FQNEAQ (reference sequence). The CDR3 contains 12 residues. This CDR3 is CASSSGGLEQFF. Here the CDR3 DNA reads TGTGCCAGCAGCTCCGGGGGCCTGGAGCAGTTCTTC.

CDR3 bases: TGCGCCAGCAGCCAAGGCAGCGGGAGAATCTACGAGCAGTACTTC. Protein sequence: CASSQGSGRIYEQYF. The chain is built from TRBV4-1 and TRBJ2-7; the match to TRBD2 covers 8 bases. V shed 1 base and J 3 bases; nucleotides not matched to a gene: 5. Per the germline V gene, CDR1 is MGHRA and CDR2 is YSYEKL. The length of the CDR3 is 15 residues.